The rows below give T cell receptor beta chains drawn from one sample of a study of blood T cell repertoires in COVID-19. Assay used: immunoSEQ multiplex PCR; TCRdb lists only in-frame clones, some missing. The table lists about 100,000 clones, around 88% of them singletons. The material sequenced was peripheral blood. The receptors were gathered from a man aged 50 to 60 with active or convalescent COVID-19. The CDR3 runs from the conserved cysteine through the conserved F or W. Each record gives: clone size, D gene, V gene, J gene, CDR3 protein, CDR3 DNA. D genes are given only for firm matches. Part of the rows lack a size; the others show once, few, many or a class for expanded clones.

>NA|NA|TRBV6-5|TRBJ2-1
CASSYAGARGDEQFF
TGTGCCAGCAGTTACGCAGGGGCTCGGGGGGATGAGCAGTTCTTC
>NA|NA|TRBV5-4|TRBJ2-3
CASSLTPSTDTQYF
TGTGCCAGCAGCTTAACTCCTAGCACAGATACGCAGTATTTT
>NA|TRBD1|TRBV24-1|TRBJ2-1
CATSVRDRVHEQFF
TGTGCCACCAGTGTTCGGGACAGGGTCCATGAGCAGTTCTTC
>NA|TRBD2|TRBV6-5|TRBJ2-3
CASRTGTSVTDTQYF
TGTGCCAGCAGGACCGGGACTAGCGTGACAGATACGCAGTATTTT
>NA|NA|TRBV7-9|TRBJ1-1
CASSLGPGFGDTEAFF
TGTGCCAGCAGCTTAGGACCAGGGTTCGGTGACACTGAAGCTTTCTTT
>NA|TRBD2|TRBV3-1/TRBV3-2|TRBJ2-3
CASKPGLGDTDTQYF
TGTGCCAGCAAACCGGGACTAGGAGACACAGATACGCAGTATTTT
>NA|NA|TRBV28|TRBJ1-1
CASSLPSGENTEAFF
TGTGCCAGCAGTTTGCCCTCCGGTGAGAACACTGAAGCTTTCTTT
>NA|TRBD1|TRBV10-1|TRBJ2-5
CASNGQVGETQYF
TGCGCCAGCAACGGACAGGTCGGAGAGACCCAGTACTTC
>few|TRBD2|TRBV28|TRBJ2-7
CASSLSSSGRVYEQYF
TGTGCCAGCAGTCTCTCATCTAGCGGGAGAGTATACGAGCAGTACTTC
>NA|NA|TRBV7-9|TRBJ1-1
CASSYTNTNTEAFF
TGTGCCAGCAGCTACACAAATACAAACACTGAAGCTTTCTTT
>NA|TRBD1|TRBV6-5|TRBJ1-1
CASGNTGGTEAFF
TGTGCCAGCGGCAATACAGGGGGCACTGAAGCTTTCTTT
>NA|TRBD1|TRBV19|TRBJ2-7
CASSQGQGYEQYF
TGTGCCAGTAGTCAGGGACAGGGCTACGAGCAGTACTTC
>NA|NA|TRBV28|TRBJ1-5
CASISGLQPQHF
TGTGCCAGCATATCAGGGCTGCAGCCCCAGCATTTT
>NA|TRBD1|TRBV4-3|TRBJ2-1
CASSQTSGTGYDEQFF
TGCGCCAGCAGCCAAACCTCCGGGACAGGGTACGATGAGCAGTTCTTC
>NA|NA|TRBV4-1|TRBJ2-7
CASSQGDRLPPYEQYF
TGCGCCAGCAGCCAAGGCGACAGGCTCCCCCCCTACGAGCAGTACTTC
>NA|TRBD2|TRBV10-3|TRBJ2-2
CAISLLAGGGMAGELFF
TGTGCCATCAGCCTACTAGCGGGAGGCGGTATGGCCGGGGAGCTGTTTTTT
>NA|NA|TRBV5-8|TRBJ1-1
CASPSWGRVSQMNTEAFF
TGTGCCAGCCCCTCTTGGGGCAGGGTTTCCCAGATGAACACTGAAGCTTTCTTT
>NA|NA|TRBV29-1|TRBJ1-1
CSAYFRGNAEAFF
TGCAGCGCCTATTTCAGGGGTAACGCTGAAGCTTTCTTT
>NA|TRBD1|TRBV7-2|TRBJ2-3
CASSFDRGRSDTQYF
TGTGCCAGCAGCTTCGACAGGGGGCGCTCAGATACGCAGTATTTT
>NA|TRBD1|TRBV19|TRBJ1-2
CATTVQGARVGYTF
TGTGCCACCACCGTACAGGGGGCGCGAGTCGGCTACACCTTC
>NA|NA|TRBV30|TRBJ1-1
CAWSAGDSSNTEAFF
TGTGCCTGGAGTGCGGGCGACAGTTCGAACACTGAAGCTTTCTTT
>NA|NA|TRBV24-1|TRBJ1-2
CATVVYGYTF
TGTGCCACCGTCGTCTATGGCTACACCTTC